Shown below are 26 T cell receptor beta chains from a single sample sequenced in a study of regulatory T cells in long-lasting Graves disease. Investigators prepared the TCR beta libraries by applying iRepertoire HTBI primers and Arm-PCR of CDR3 regions. One entry per CDR3 protein results from TCRdb running MiXCR on the multiplex PCR reads. The table has 440,000 or so distinct CDR3 sequences, about 16% seen once. The time point here: newly diagnosed GD, antithyroid drugs for less than 3 months. PBMCs provided the RNA from which the TCR library was made. This same sample was also part of a study on T cells in Graves' hyperthyroidism and ophthalmopathy.

This specimen consisted of peripheral blood mononuclear cells (PBMCs), obtained at new diagnosis, from a patient treated with antithyroid drugs. The origin of the receptors is a woman in her thirties with Graves disease.

This clonotype was recorded at least ten times. The chain joins TRBV3-1 to TRBJ2-7, with D perhaps given as TRBD1 or TRBD2 (5 bases each). Trimming took off 4 bases at V and 5 bases at J, with 15 bases between the two ends. This CDR3 is 14 amino acids long. Germline V CDR1 and CDR2: LGHDT, YNNKEL (reference sequence). The CDR3 sequence: CASSRQGTLDEQYF. The CDR3 DNA is TGTGCCAGCAGCCGACAAGGGACCCTAGACGAGCAGTACTTC.

This clonotype has more than one count but fewer than ten. This chain connects TRBV27 to TRBJ2-3, with D tentatively TRBD1 or TRBD2 (5 bases each). Germline assignment: CDR1 MNHEY and CDR2 SMNVEV (reference sequence). The V end lost 5 bases, the J end lost 6 bases, and 18 bases lay between the germline ends. This CDR3 has 15 amino acids. The CDR3 nucleotides are TGTGCCAGCAGTGGGACCGGAGCTGGCGAGGATACGCAGTATTTT. It translates to CASSGTGAGEDTQYF.

This chain joins TRBV4-1 and TRBJ2-5; D may be TRBD2 (5 bases). The CDR3 is made up of 13 amino acids. With 2 bases removed from V and 5 bases from J, the gap between germline ends came to 9 bases. Germline V CDR1 and CDR2: MGHRA, YSYEKL. CDR3 DNA: TGCGCCAGCAGCCAATGGACGGGGGAGACCCAGTACTTC. This translates into CASSQWTGETQYF.

This clonotype was counted between two and nine times. The rearrangement links TRBV7-2 to TRBJ2-7; perhaps TRBD2 as D (6 bases). V was pared by 5 bases and J by 5 bases, with 19 bases between. This CDR3 has 15 amino acids. Germline loops: CDR1 SGHTA, CDR2 FQGNSA. CDR3 bases: TGTGCCAGCAGCGCGCGGGACCCCGGGGCCCACGAGCAGTACTTC. Translation: CASSARDPGAHEQYF.

This clonotype was detected ten times or more. The chain recombines TRBV19 with TRBJ1-2; no clear D. Germline V gene data show CDR1 as LNHDA and CDR2 as SQIVND (reference sequence). Deletions cut 3 bases from V and 2 bases from J, with 13 bases between. CDR3 length: 15 residues. The CDR3 spells CASSIHAHNNYGYTF. In nucleotides, the CDR3 is TGTGCCAGTAGTATTCATGCACACAACAACTATGGCTACACCTTC.

This clonotype was recorded at least ten times. The gene calls are TRBV7-8 and TRBJ2-3, with a weak D call TRBD2 (6 bases). The better agreement between TRBJ2-5 and the DNA end casts doubt on the J call. There are 15 residues in the CDR3. The germline V gene encodes CDR1 SGHVS and CDR2 FQNEAQ. The CDR3 loop reads CASSLGGLGRKTQYF. CDR3 sequence (DNA): TGTGCCAGCAGCTTAGGGGGACTGGGGAGGAAGACCCAGTACTTC.

At least ten counts were recorded for this clonotype. The CDR3 spells CASSTRQKPYQPQHF. In nucleotides, the CDR3 is TGTGCCAGCAGTACTCGACAGAAACCTTATCAGCCCCAGCATTTT. This chain links TRBV2 with TRBJ1-5; D is perhaps TRBD1 (5 bases). The CDR3 is 15 residues long. The V gene lost 5 bases and the J gene lost 5 bases, with 16 bases spanning the gap. Germline CDR1 reads SNHLY; CDR2 reads FYNNEI. Full variable domain (remainder filled in from reference TRBV2 and TRBJ1-5): EPEVTQTPSHQVTQMGQEVILRCVPISNHLYFYWYRQILGQKVEFLVSFYNNEISEKSEIFDDQFSVERPDGSNFTLKIRSTKLEDSAMYFCASSTRQKPYQPQHFGDGTRLSIL.

The chain links TRBV4-1 to TRBJ1-3, with D unresolved. Germline-derived CDR1 and CDR2 are MGHRA and YSYEKL. The V end lost 0 bases, the J end lost 1 base, and 7 bases lay between the germline ends. The CDR3 runs to 15 residues. CDR3 loop: CASSQDRASGNTIYF. CDR3 coding DNA: TGCGCCAGCAGCCAAGATCGGGCTTCTGGAAACACCATATATTTT.

This clonotype has at least ten counts. The genes are TRBV18 and TRBJ2-3; D not resolved. The CDR3 covers 13 residues. The germline CDR1 and CDR2 sequences are KGHSH and LQKENI. V was clipped by 3 bases and J by 6 bases, with 10 bases between them. The CDR3 DNA reads as TGTGCCAGCTCACCTAGAGGCATCGATACGCAGTATTTT. This translates into CASSPRGIDTQYF.

This clonotype was found many times. V is TRBV28 and J is TRBJ1-5, with TRBD1 identical over 9 bases. Germline CDR1 and CDR2: MDHEN and SYDVKM. The trim removed 8 bases at V and 5 bases at J, leaving 7 bases unmatched. This CDR3 is 14 amino acids long. CDR3 protein: CASRTGESHQPQHF. CDR3 nucleotides: TGTGCCAGCCGGACAGGGGAATCACATCAGCCCCAGCATTTT. The entire variable domain, with the rest obtained from reference TRBV28 and TRBJ1-5, is as follows: DVKVTQSSRYLVKRTGEKVFLECVQDMDHENMFWYRQDPGLGLRLIYFSYDVKMKEKGDIPEGYSVSREKKERFSLILESASTNQTSMYLCASRTGESHQPQHFGDGTRLSIL.

This clonotype has only a few counts. This chain links TRBV28 with TRBJ2-4, with TRBD2 identical over 7 bases. J lost 7 bases, V lost 6 bases, and 12 bases had no gene match. Germline CDR1 reads MDHEN; CDR2 reads SYDVKM. This CDR3 region has 15 residues. The CDR3 here is CASRSTRGGINIQYF. The CDR3 bases are TGTGCCAGCAGATCGACTCGGGGAGGGATTAACATTCAGTACTTC.

In regard to this clonotype: This may come from a read error, since a much larger clone is one base off. The chain combines TRBV12-3 or TRBV12-4 with TRBJ1-2; D may be TRBD1 (5 bases). Trimming cost V 1 base and J 6 bases, with 12 bases left between them. CDR3 length equals 14 residues. CDR3 sequence: CASSLVGGWHGYTF. The CDR3 DNA reads as TGTGCCAGCAGTTTAGTCGGGGGATGGCATGGCTACACCTTC.

Many counts were recorded for this clonotype. The gene calls are TRBV11-2 and TRBJ2-3; unclear D gene. CDR1 SGHAT and CDR2 FQNNGV come from the germline V gene. The CDR3 runs 12 residues. V lost 1 base to trimming and J lost 5 bases, with 4 bases between them. In nucleotides, the CDR3 is TGTGCCAGCAGCTTAGGGGAAGATACGCAGTATTTT. Amino acid sequence: CASSLGEDTQYF.

This clonotype was seen repeatedly, ten times or more. The genes are TRBV5-6 and TRBJ2-7; TRBD1 matches at 7 bases. The CDR3 runs to 16 residues. CDR1 SGHDT and CDR2 YYEEEE come from the germline V gene. V trimming: 3 bases; J trimming: 0 bases; junction bases outside the gene matches: 9. Here the CDR3 DNA reads TGTGCCAGCAGCTCCATGGGACAGCTCAGCTCCTACGAGCAGTACTTC. Protein sequence: CASSSMGQLSSYEQYF.

About this clonotype itself: A far bigger clonotype differs at one base, so this is likely a read error. The V gene is TRBV11-1, the J gene TRBJ1-1; 8 bases map to TRBD1. CDR3 length equals 16 residues. Germline V CDR1 and CDR2: SGHAT, FQDESV (reference sequence). CDR3 DNA: TGTGCCAGCAGCTCACACAGGGGGATAATGAACACTGAAGCTCTCTTT. Protein product: CASSSHRGIMNTEALF.

This clonotype was found many times. This chain joins TRBV3-1 and TRBJ1-6, with D tentatively TRBD1 (6 bases). V lost 3 bases, J lost 9 bases, and 12 bases lay in between. This CDR3 has 14 residues. CDR1 LGHDT and CDR2 YNNKEL come from the germline V gene (reference sequence). The CDR3 region has the DNA TGTGCCAGCAGCCAGGACAGTTCGCCTTCACCCCTCCACTTT. This gives the protein CASSQDSSPSPLHF.

Comment on this clonotype: It may be a read error: a sequence one base away is much more abundant. As the CDR3 is not closed by the conserved phenylalanine or tryptophan, this likely results from a read error. V and J are TRBV13 and TRBJ2-1; TRBD2 aligns across 14 bases. V was clipped by 5 bases and J by 1 base; unmatched bases: 10. CDR1 and CDR2 (germline): PRHDT, FYEKMQ (reference sequence). This CDR3 is 19 amino acids long. Here the CDR3 reads CASSHPGLAGEGSYNEQFS. The CDR3 DNA sequence: TGTGCCAGCAGCCACCCGGGACTAGCGGGAGAGGGTTCCTACAATGAGCAGTTCTCC.

The table lists this clonotype with a few counts. The CDR3 bases are TGTGCCTGGAGGTCGAAGGGGGCACTGAATGAGCAGTTCTTC. This encodes CAWRSKGALNEQFF. The gene calls are TRBV30 and TRBJ2-1; TRBD1 matches 7 bases. V lost 3 bases to trimming and J lost 7 bases; unmatched junction nucleotides: 9. The CDR3 extends over 14 amino acids. CDR1 and CDR2 from the germline V gene are GTSNPN and SVGIG (reference sequence).

The chain has TRBV6-1 and TRBJ2-5; TRBD2 might be the D (5 bases). The DNA end is a closer match to TRBJ2-1, so the J assignment may be wrong. This CDR3 comprises 14 residues. The V gene's germline CDR1 is MNHNS and CDR2 SASEGT. The CDR3 is CASNEPGKVNEQFF. The CDR3 nucleotides are TGTGCCAGCAATGAGCCCGGGAAGGTAAATGAGCAGTTCTTC.

At least ten counts were recorded for this clonotype. V and J are TRBV7-3 and TRBJ2-1; 10 bases map to TRBD2. After removal of 6 bases from V and 6 bases from J, the junction contained 8 bases not matched to a gene. Germline V gives CDR1 SGHTA, CDR2 FQGTGA. The CDR3 extends over 15 amino acids. This chain's CDR3 is CASSPLAGVSNEQFF. The CDR3 DNA is TGTGCCAGCAGTCCCCTAGCGGGAGTCTCCAATGAGCAGTTCTTC.

This chain links TRBV30 with TRBJ1-2; 9 bases line up with TRBD1. V trimming: 3 bases; J trimming: 8 bases; junction bases outside the gene matches: 7. CDR1 is GTSNPN and CDR2 is SVGIG in the germline V gene (reference sequence). The CDR3 consists of 13 residues. CDR3 in amino acids: CAWRGDRAQGYTF. CDR3 coding DNA: TGTGCCTGGAGAGGGGACAGGGCTCAGGGCTACACCTTC.

The J gene is TRBJ2-1, the V gene TRBV27; TRBD1 aligns across 7 bases. The V segment lost 6 bases and the J segment 2 bases; nucleotides outside the gene matches: 10. There are 16 residues in the CDR3. The germline V gene has CDR1 MNHEY and CDR2 SMNVEV (reference sequence). CDR3 bases: TGTGCCAGCAGACCCCCTTGGCAGGGGGCCTACAATGAGCAGTTCTTC. It yields the protein CASRPPWQGAYNEQFF.

Comments on this clonotype: A single base separates this from a much larger clone, so it may be a read error. The J gene is TRBJ2-7, the V gene TRBV27, with TRBD1 matching 8 bases. Germline V gene data show CDR1 as MNHEY and CDR2 as SMNVEV (reference sequence). This CDR3 spans 17 amino acids. V gave up 3 bases and J gave up 2 bases; unmatched junction bases: 12. The DNA of the CDR3 is TGTGCCAGCAGTTTCGGCAGGGGGCGCGGGTCAGCCTACGAGCAGTACTTC. Translation: CASSFGRGRGSAYEQYF.

CDR3 bases: TGTGCCTGGAGTCTCGACAGCCTGGTGACCACTGAAGCTTTCTTT. It yields the protein CAWSLDSLVTTEAFF. J is TRBJ1-1 and V is TRBV30; D is perhaps TRBD1 (5 bases). Germline CDR1 reads GTSNPN; CDR2 reads SVGIG (reference sequence). Trimming took off 2 bases at V and 4 bases at J, with 17 bases between the two ends. The CDR3 is 15 amino acids.

The sample holds a few counts of this clonotype. The chain recombines TRBV18 with TRBJ2-4; D possibly corresponds to TRBD1 (5 bases). The germline CDR1 and CDR2 sequences are KGHSH and LQKENI. Trimming cost V 3 bases and J 1 base, with 16 bases left between them. CDR3 size: 17 residues. The CDR3 nucleotides read TGTGCCAGCTCACCGAGGCAGGGCAGACCTGCCAAAAACATTCAGTACTTC. Its translation: CASSPRQGRPAKNIQYF. Supplemented by reference TRBV18 and TRBJ2-4, the full variable domain reads NAGVMQNPRHLVRRRGQEARLRCSPMKGHSHVYWYRQLPEEGLKFMVYLQKENIIDESGMPKERFSAEFPKEGPSILRIQQVVRGDSAAYFCASSPRQGRPAKNIQYFGAGTRLSVL.

V usage is TRBV12-3 or TRBV12-4 and J usage is TRBJ2-5; 10 bases match TRBD1. The CDR3 covers 14 residues. V lost 6 bases to trimming and J lost 5 bases; unmatched junction nucleotides: 6. The CDR3 here is CASRRQGADETQYF. CDR3 sequence (DNA): TGTGCCAGCAGACGACAGGGGGCAGATGAGACCCAGTACTTC.